The 4 T cell receptor beta chains reported below all come from one sample, sequenced in a study of tumour-infiltrating T cells in Burkitt lymphoma. Measured with immunoSEQ multiplex PCR; TCRdb has only the in-frame clones, and not every one. The sample carries about 710 clones, approximately 16% recorded once. Sample: tumor tissue. These receptors came from a human donor with Burkitt lymphoma.

In its sample, this clone was seen once. The gene calls are TRBV7-9 and TRBJ2-2; perhaps TRBD1 as D (6 bases). Germline V gives CDR1 SEHNR, CDR2 FQNEAQ (reference sequence). V was shortened by 6 bases and J by 3 bases, with 11 bases between the two germline ends. The CDR3 sequence is 14 residues long. As DNA, the CDR3 is TGTGCCAGCAGGAGCGGACAGTACACCGGGGAGCTGTTTTTT. Translated: CASRSGQYTGELFF. The full variable domain, with the rest looked up from reference TRBV7-9 and TRBJ2-2, is DTGVSQNPRHKITKRGQNVTFRCDPISEHNRLYWYRQTLGQGPEFLTYFQNEAQLEKSRLLSDRFSAERPKGSFSTLEIQRTEQGDSAMYLCASRSGQYTGELFFGEGSRLTVL.

The chain links TRBV19 to TRBJ1-1; 7 nucleotides agree with TRBD1. The V gene end was trimmed by 4 bases and the J gene end by 3 bases; junction bases not matched to a gene: 8. This CDR3 is built from 15 residues. From germline, CDR1 is LNHDA and CDR2 SQIVND (reference sequence). The chain's CDR3 is CASSTRQGVDTEAFF. DNA of the CDR3: TGTGCCAGTAGTACCCGACAGGGAGTAGACACTGAAGCTTTCTTT.

This clone was seen only a few times. The gene calls are TRBV27 and TRBJ2-2, with D possibly matching TRBD1 (5 bases). The V gene's germline CDR1 is MNHEY and CDR2 SMNVEV (reference sequence). Trimming left V 3 bases short and J 6 bases short, with 14 bases between. The CDR3 sequence is 15 residues long. The CDR3 DNA follows: TGTGCCAGCAGTTTCTTTCAGGGAAGCGCCGGGGAGCTGTTTTTT. It translates to CASSFFQGSAGELFF.

The table lists this clone with a few counts. J is TRBJ1-1 and V is TRBV18; no definite D call. This CDR3 is built from 13 residues. Trimming removed 5 bases at V and 0 bases at J, with 7 bases between. Germline CDR1 reads KGHSH; CDR2 reads LQKENI. The CDR3 reads CASSRWLNTEAFF. The CDR3 region has the DNA TGTGCCAGCTCAAGGTGGCTGAACACTGAAGCTTTCTTT.